This is a list of T cell receptor beta chains from one sample in a study of Ad26.COV2.S vaccination and SARS-CoV-2 variants. Generated by immunoSEQ multiplex PCR, the TCRdb table keeps only in-frame clones and is missing some. The sample consists of 350,000 to 500,000 clones, roughly 90% of them appearing once. This sample comprised peripheral blood, obtained in a trial of Ad26.COV2.S vaccine versus placebo. The source of these receptors is a person aged 18-65 years who received the Ad26.COV2.S COVID-19 vaccine or a placebo. The CDR3 runs from the conserved cysteine through the conserved F or W. The order of the fields is D gene, J gene, clone size, V gene, CDR3 protein, CDR3 DNA. The D gene is left open where the match is weak. For some rows the clone size is stated as once, few or many, or as a class when expanded; others skip it.

d_gene: TRBD1
j_gene: TRBJ2-7
abundance: -
v_gene: TRBV7-2
CDR3aa: CASSLASTGQLVYEQYF
CDR3nt: TGTGCCAGCAGCTTAGCATCAACGGGACAGTTGGTGTACGAGCAGTACTTC

d_gene: -
j_gene: TRBJ1-1
abundance: -
v_gene: TRBV5-5
CDR3aa: CASSLTGGRVTEAFF
CDR3nt: TGTGCCAGCAGCTTGACCGGTGGGAGGGTCACTGAAGCTTTCTTT

d_gene: -
j_gene: TRBJ2-7
abundance: -
v_gene: TRBV6-2/TRBV6-3
CDR3aa: CASSLQEPYEQYF
CDR3nt: TGTGCCAGCAGTCTACAGGAGCCCTACGAGCAGTACTTC

d_gene: -
j_gene: TRBJ2-3
abundance: -
v_gene: TRBV5-1
CDR3aa: CASSSSSNRAYF
CDR3nt: TGCGCCAGCAGTTCCAGCAGTAATCGGGCGTATTTT

d_gene: -
j_gene: TRBJ2-7
abundance: -
v_gene: TRBV6-5
CDR3aa: CASRRGSYEQYF
CDR3nt: TGTGCCAGCCGTCGGGGGTCCTACGAGCAGTACTTC

d_gene: -
j_gene: TRBJ2-5
abundance: -
v_gene: TRBV6-2/TRBV6-3
CDR3aa: CASSYSVSQETQYF
CDR3nt: TGTGCCAGCAGTTACTCCGTATCTCAAGAGACCCAGTACTTC

d_gene: -
j_gene: TRBJ2-5
abundance: once
v_gene: TRBV3-1/TRBV3-2
CDR3aa: CASSQDLVGGGTQYF
CDR3nt: TGTGCCAGCAGCCAAGATCTAGTCGGGGGCGGGACCCAGTACTTC

d_gene: TRBD2
j_gene: TRBJ2-7
abundance: -
v_gene: TRBV7-6
CDR3aa: CASSPSRGGGLVEQYF
CDR3nt: TGTGCCAGCAGCCCCTCCCGGGGCGGGGGGCTCGTCGAGCAGTACTTC

d_gene: -
j_gene: TRBJ2-3
abundance: -
v_gene: TRBV19
CDR3aa: CASRLTGDRADTQYF
CDR3nt: TGTGCCAGTAGATTAACGGGGGATAGGGCGGATACGCAGTATTTT

d_gene: -
j_gene: TRBJ1-1
abundance: once
v_gene: TRBV6-2/TRBV6-3
CDR3aa: CASSYSRGGNTEAFF
CDR3nt: TGTGCCAGCAGTTACTCAAGGGGAGGAAACACTGAAGCTTTCTTT

d_gene: -
j_gene: TRBJ2-2
abundance: once
v_gene: TRBV10-3
CDR3aa: CAISTAGKNTGELFF
CDR3nt: TGTGCCATCAGTACGGCAGGAAAAAACACCGGGGAGCTGTTTTTT

d_gene: -
j_gene: TRBJ2-3
abundance: -
v_gene: TRBV6-5
CDR3aa: CASSYSNLNTQYF
CDR3nt: TGTGCCAGCAGTTACTCGAACTTGAATACGCAGTATTTT

d_gene: -
j_gene: TRBJ1-2
abundance: -
v_gene: TRBV30
CDR3aa: CAWSRGPGDGYTF
CDR3nt: TGTGCCTGGAGTAGAGGACCCGGGGACGGCTACACCTTC

d_gene: -
j_gene: TRBJ2-3
abundance: many
v_gene: TRBV11-3
CDR3aa: CASSLDSGNTDTQYF
CDR3nt: TGTGCCAGCAGCTTAGATTCGGGGAACACAGATACGCAGTATTTT

d_gene: TRBD2
j_gene: TRBJ2-1
abundance: once
v_gene: TRBV5-1
CDR3aa: CASSITGLADNEQFF
CDR3nt: TGCGCCAGCAGTATCACGGGACTAGCGGACAATGAGCAGTTCTTC

d_gene: -
j_gene: TRBJ1-2
abundance: -
v_gene: TRBV28
CDR3aa: CASREQGSDGYTF
CDR3nt: TGTGCCAGCAGGGAGCAGGGGTCGGATGGCTACACCTTC

d_gene: -
j_gene: TRBJ1-1
abundance: -
v_gene: TRBV6-1
CDR3aa: CASSEAEQLNTEAFF
CDR3nt: TGTGCCAGCAGTGAGGCGGAACAGCTGAACACTGAAGCTTTCTTT

d_gene: -
j_gene: TRBJ2-2
abundance: -
v_gene: TRBV28
CDR3aa: CASRSDRNTGELFF
CDR3nt: TGTGCCAGCAGAAGTGACAGGAACACCGGGGAGCTGTTTTTT

d_gene: -
j_gene: TRBJ2-1
abundance: -
v_gene: TRBV2
CDR3aa: CASVRSDFNEQFF
CDR3nt: TGTGCCAGCGTGCGTAGCGACTTCAATGAGCAGTTCTTC

d_gene: TRBD1
j_gene: TRBJ2-3
abundance: -
v_gene: TRBV5-6
CDR3aa: CASSKRQGPSTDTQYF
CDR3nt: TGTGCCAGCAGCAAAAGACAGGGTCCATCCACAGATACGCAGTATTTT

d_gene: -
j_gene: TRBJ2-5
abundance: -
v_gene: TRBV7-8
CDR3aa: CASSLTALETQYF
CDR3nt: TGTGCCAGCAGCTTAACGGCTTTGGAGACCCAGTACTTC

d_gene: TRBD1
j_gene: TRBJ1-5
abundance: -
v_gene: TRBV18
CDR3aa: CASSLRGSNQPQHF
CDR3nt: TGTGCCAGCTCACTCAGGGGGAGCAATCAGCCCCAGCATTTT

d_gene: -
j_gene: TRBJ2-3
abundance: -
v_gene: TRBV27
CDR3aa: CASSLSFAADTQYF
CDR3nt: TGTGCCAGCAGTTTATCGTTTGCGGCAGATACGCAGTATTTT

d_gene: TRBD1
j_gene: TRBJ2-1
abundance: once
v_gene: TRBV10-3
CDR3aa: CAISGGQTYNEQFF
CDR3nt: TGTGCCATCAGTGGGGGACAGACCTACAATGAGCAGTTCTTC

d_gene: TRBD1
j_gene: TRBJ2-7
abundance: -
v_gene: TRBV5-1
CDR3aa: CASRGQGAREQYF
CDR3nt: TGCGCCAGCAGGGGACAGGGGGCGAGGGAGCAGTACTTC

d_gene: TRBD1
j_gene: TRBJ2-2
abundance: -
v_gene: TRBV7-7
CDR3aa: CASSYGTGSNTGELFF
CDR3nt: TGTGCCAGCAGCTACGGGACAGGCAGCAACACCGGGGAGCTGTTTTTT

d_gene: TRBD1
j_gene: TRBJ2-2
abundance: once
v_gene: TRBV4-1
CDR3aa: CASSQDTGQGAYTGELFF
CDR3nt: TGCGCCAGCAGCCAAGATACGGGACAGGGGGCTTACACCGGGGAGCTGTTTTTT

d_gene: -
j_gene: TRBJ1-2
abundance: -
v_gene: TRBV7-2
CDR3aa: CASSLAGPAGKKYGYTF
CDR3nt: TGTGCCAGCAGCTTAGCGGGTCCGGCAGGGAAGAAGTATGGCTACACCTTC

d_gene: TRBD2
j_gene: TRBJ2-3
abundance: -
v_gene: TRBV7-2
CDR3aa: CASSLVLAGPPEDTQYF
CDR3nt: TGTGCCAGCAGCCTAGTACTAGCGGGGCCCCCCGAAGATACGCAGTATTTT

d_gene: -
j_gene: TRBJ1-2
abundance: -
v_gene: TRBV5-4
CDR3aa: CASSVGTQNYYGYTF
CDR3nt: TGTGCCAGCAGCGTTGGGACACAAAATTACTATGGCTACACCTTC

d_gene: -
j_gene: TRBJ1-1
abundance: once
v_gene: TRBV19
CDR3aa: CASSPLGRGADRDTEAFF
CDR3nt: TGTGCCAGTAGTCCTCTAGGTCGGGGCGCGGATCGGGACACTGAAGCTTTCTTT

d_gene: -
j_gene: TRBJ2-6
abundance: -
v_gene: TRBV9
CDR3aa: CASSTAALSGANVLTF
CDR3nt: TGTGCCAGCAGTACAGCAGCTCTCTCTGGGGCCAACGTCCTGACTTTC

d_gene: -
j_gene: TRBJ2-3
abundance: -
v_gene: TRBV9
CDR3aa: CASSVAAGRSTDTQYF
CDR3nt: TGTGCCAGCAGCGTAGCGGCAGGGCGGAGCACAGATACGCAGTATTTT

d_gene: TRBD1
j_gene: TRBJ1-6
abundance: once
v_gene: TRBV19
CDR3aa: CASSLRDRDSPLHF
CDR3nt: TGTGCCAGTAGTCTCCGGGACAGGGACTCACCCCTCCACTTT

d_gene: -
j_gene: TRBJ1-6
abundance: -
v_gene: TRBV12-3/TRBV12-4
CDR3aa: CASRRQVSEPLHF
CDR3nt: TGTGCCAGCAGGAGACAGGTTTCCGAACCCCTCCACTTT

d_gene: -
j_gene: TRBJ2-5
abundance: -
v_gene: TRBV9
CDR3aa: CASSSRGGTQYF
CDR3nt: TGTGCCAGCAGCTCCAGAGGAGGGACCCAGTACTTC